This section outlines one T cell receptor (beta chain) sequence together with its context. The antigen is not known. This record belongs to a study of shared clonotypes between healthy human individuals. Every donor was a Caucasian adult from Nashville, Tennessee. Notes on the study in general: Against clonotypes common to all four donors, non-shared ones had lower generation probabilities.

Profiled with immunoSEQ multiplex PCR; TCRdb holds only in-frame clones, not every one. Of approximately 1,500,000 clones in the sample, roughly 98% were seen once. The CDR3 has 13 amino acids. Germline V gene sequence: CDR1 SGHNT, CDR2 YYREEE (reference sequence). Trimming left V 4 bases short and J 5 bases short, with 12 bases between. The rearrangement joins TRBV5-4 to TRBJ2-5; D remains unclear. The receptor's source is a young man in good health. The sequencing input was naive CD4+ T cells sorted from blood. As to subset: CD45RA+ positively selected. Written as DNA, the CDR3 is TGTGCCAGCAGCCCCAAGAGACGGGAGACCCAGTACTTC. Protein: CASSPKRRETQYF.